This TCR beta chain was retrieved from a study of CD8+ T cells in alopecia areata. Study-level results: Researchers report lesional scalp, most notably alopecia totalis/universalis, outstripped normal scalp in clonality. Sequencing of scalp tissue also captures the resident alphabeta T cells of normal skin.

RNA was extracted and reverse transcribed into cDNA as the sequencing template. The table came from immunoSEQ multiplex PCR; TCRdb's copy has only in-frame clones and leaves some out. Counted here are 95,000 to 100,000 clones, about 61% occurring once; the ten biggest clones make up about 16%. Comment on this clone: Its antigen is currently unknown.

Specified treatment: oral pan-JAK inhibitor, 5-10 mg twice daily. The sequencing here drew on CD8+ T cells sorted from blood, taken at roughly week 55, from a patient treated with tofacitinib. The clonotype comes from a human donor with alopecia areata.

CDR3 sequence reads: CASSEPGQQETQYF. CDR3 sequence (DNA): TGTGCCAGCAGTGAACCGGGACAGCAAGAGACCCAGTACTTC. The chain is built from TRBV6-1 and TRBJ2-5; 7 nucleotides match TRBD1. CDR1 MNHNS and CDR2 SASEGT come from the germline V gene. V lost 2 bases and J lost 2; bases outside the gene matches: 2. The CDR3 has 14 amino acids.